Each of the 10 T cell receptor beta chains below was sequenced from the same sample in a study of cytomegalovirus exposure and HLA in healthy donors. PCR amplification relied on 60 Vbeta primers (plus 13 Jbeta primers). TCRdb's table, derived via immunoSEQ multiplex PCR, lists solely in-frame clones and lacks some. The sample carries some 190,000 clones, 77% recorded once. Sequences were obtained from PBMCs. The receptors shown here come from a young man in good health and CMV-seronegative.

V usage is TRBV5-1 and J usage is TRBJ2-5; the D gene is possibly TRBD1 (5 bases). Germline loops: CDR1 SGHRS, CDR2 YFSETQ. V lost 0 bases and J lost 5, with 11 bases in between. CDR3 length: 14 amino acids. In nucleotides, the CDR3 is TGCGCCAGCAGCTTGGGGCAGGGTTTGGAGACCCAGTACTTC. As protein: CASSLGQGLETQYF.

The table lists this clone with a count of one. V usage is TRBV10-3 and J usage is TRBJ2-7; possible D gene TRBD2, 5 bases. The V gene's germline CDR1 is ENHRY and CDR2 SYGVKD. CDR3 length: 16 residues. The V end lost 6 bases, the J end lost 3 bases, and 21 bases lay between the germline ends. The CDR3 nucleotides are TGTGCCATCAGCCTAATGGGCGGCGGGCCAGACTACGAGCAGTACTTC. This codes for CAISLMGGGPDYEQYF.

The chain is built from TRBV19 and TRBJ1-1, with 8 positions matching TRBD1. V was clipped by 7 bases and J by 3 bases; unmatched bases: 4. The CDR3 loop spans 13 amino acids. Looked up from germline, CDR1 is LNHDA and CDR2 is SQIVND (reference sequence). The CDR3 nucleotides are TGTGCCAGTAACTACAGGGGGGACACTGAAGCTTTCTTT. It encodes CASNYRGDTEAFF. The full variable domain, in which reference TRBV19 and TRBJ1-1 provide the parts outside the CDR3, is DGGITQSPKYLFRKEGQNVTLSCEQNLNHDAMYWYRQDPGQGLRLIYYSQIVNDFQKGDIAEGYSVSREKKESFPLTVTSAQKNPTAFYLCASNYRGDTEAFFGQGTRLTVV.

This chain links TRBV7-2 with TRBJ1-5, with TRBD1 as a possible D gene (5 bases). Trimming pared 5 bases from V and 3 bases from J, leaving 8 bases between. In germline, CDR1 is SGHTA, CDR2 FQGNSA. This CDR3 comprises 13 residues. CDR3 amino acids: CASSRQNNQPQHF. The CDR3 region has the DNA TGTGCCAGCAGCAGACAGAACAATCAGCCCCAGCATTTT.

The chain has TRBV10-3 and TRBJ2-7; tentative D call: TRBD1 (6 bases). This CDR3 has 14 residues. V shed 5 bases and J shed 2 bases, with 13 bases lying between them. Germline V gene sequence: CDR1 ENHRY, CDR2 SYGVKD. The CDR3 loop reads CAISTGTNPYEQYF. In nucleotides, the CDR3 is TGTGCCATCAGTACCGGGACAAACCCCTACGAGCAGTACTTC.

This clone has only a few counts. V and J are TRBV11-2 and TRBJ2-7; 8 nucleotides line up with TRBD2. The junction had 3 bases not matched to a gene; V was cut back by 1 base and J by 4 bases. Germline CDR1 and CDR2: SGHAT and FQNNGV. CDR3 size: 14 residues. The CDR3 DNA sequence: TGTGCCAGCAGCTTAGCTAGCGGGTCGTACGAGCAGTACTTC. Its protein is CASSLASGSYEQYF.

The chain links TRBV2 to TRBJ2-7; 15 bases align to TRBD2. The CDR3 has 15 amino acids. The V gene end was trimmed by 6 bases and the J gene end by 6 bases; junction bases not matched to a gene: 6. Germline V gives CDR1 SNHLY, CDR2 FYNNEI. The CDR3, as DNA: TGTGCCAGCAGAGGGACTAGCGGGAGGATGGGCGAGCAGTACTTC. Protein sequence: CASRGTSGRMGEQYF.

This clone was observed a few times. This chain links TRBV6-5 with TRBJ2-7, with 8 bases identical to TRBD1. Losses at the gene ends were 5 bases for V and 3 bases for J; bases not matched to a gene: 6. CDR3 length: 14 residues. Germline-derived CDR1 and CDR2 are MNHEY and SVGAGI. CDR3 in DNA: TGTGCCAGCAGTCCAACCGGGACAGGCTACGAGCAGTACTTC. Its translation is CASSPTGTGYEQYF.

In this sample, this clone turned up a few times. The chain carries TRBV6-1 and TRBJ1-2, with D perhaps matching TRBD1 (6 bases). Trimming removed 4 bases at V and 4 bases at J, with 16 bases between. This CDR3 contains 15 residues. Germline V CDR1 and CDR2: MNHNS, SASEGT. The CDR3 bases are TGTGCCAGCAGTGCCACCCAGGGGTCCCCCTATGGCTACACCTTC. Protein product: CASSATQGSPYGYTF.

CDR3 amino acids: CASSSLDSPYEQYF. CDR3 DNA sequence: TGTGCCAGCAGCTCCCTGGACAGCCCCTACGAGCAGTACTTC. This chain uses TRBV5-6 with TRBJ2-7, with D possibly being TRBD1 (6 bases). The CDR3 consists of 14 residues. V was cut by 3 bases and J by 2 bases, with 12 bases left in between. Germline CDR1 reads SGHDT; CDR2 reads YYEEEE.